This record concerns one T cell receptor (beta chain) sequence. Its antigen remains unidentified. Amplified TCR beta CDR3 regions came from RNA transcripts. In the first-round RT-PCR of the TCR CDR3, the HTBI primer set was used. Via MiXCR, TCRdb re-called the multiplex PCR reads, giving one row per CDR3 protein. The repertoire holds roughly 660,000 distinct CDR3 sequences, with 15% to 20% as singletons. The data originate from a study of T cells in Graves' hyperthyroidism and ophthalmopathy. Study overall: Peripheral blood draws took place at initial diagnosis, ahead of any treatment. General study findings and limits: Blood also held most thyroid clonotypes expanded beyond 0.001. A 13 V-J signature model discriminated ophthalmopathy versus stable hyperthyroidism.

Germline V lookup: CDR1 SEHNR, CDR2 FQNEAQ (reference sequence). The CDR3 is 12 residues long. Trimming left V 0 bases short and J 7 bases short, with 6 bases between. Absent ophthalmopathy progression within 18 months defined stable Graves' hyperthyroidism. This chain connects TRBV7-9 to TRBJ1-2; D remains ambiguous. The sequence was obtained from a man aged 45-65 years with Graves' hyperthyroidism. Sequenced: blood. The CDR3 bases are TGTGCCAGCAGCTTAGCGGCACCTGGCTACACCTTC. Its protein is CASSLAAPGYTF.